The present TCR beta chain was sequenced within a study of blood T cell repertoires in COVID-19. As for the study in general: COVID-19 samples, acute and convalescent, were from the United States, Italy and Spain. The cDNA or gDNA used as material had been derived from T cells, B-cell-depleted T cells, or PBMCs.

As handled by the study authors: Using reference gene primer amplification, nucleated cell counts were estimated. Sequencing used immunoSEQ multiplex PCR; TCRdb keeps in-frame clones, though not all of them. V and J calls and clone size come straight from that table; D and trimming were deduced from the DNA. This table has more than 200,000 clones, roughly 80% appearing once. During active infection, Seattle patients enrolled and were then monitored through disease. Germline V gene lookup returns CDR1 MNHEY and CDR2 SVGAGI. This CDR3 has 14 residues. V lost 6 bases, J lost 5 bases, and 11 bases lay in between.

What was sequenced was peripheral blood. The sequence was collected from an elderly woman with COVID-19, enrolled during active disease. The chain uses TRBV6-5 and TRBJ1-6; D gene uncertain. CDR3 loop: CASRARGNNSPLHF. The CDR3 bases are TGTGCCAGCAGAGCCCGAGGGAATAATTCACCCCTCCACTTT.